This T cell receptor beta chain appears in the sequencing data of a study of high-grade serous ovarian cancer treatment subgroups. A note on this clone: What it binds is unknown.

The method was immunoSEQ multiplex PCR; TCRdb's version includes in-frame clones alone and lacks a portion of them. Here the sample spans a few thousand clones, roughly 71% being singletons. Study conclusions and caveats: Without spatial data, bulk sequencing limits insight into HGSC tumor diversity. Repertoire similarity ranged about 0.095 to 0.79 between tumors of one patient.

V dropped 2 bases and J dropped 0 bases, with 16 bases sitting between them. The length of the CDR3 is 17 residues. Germline V CDR1 and CDR2: SGHDN, FVKESK. Tumor tissue was taken before any definitive surgery or chemotherapy was given. The sequenced sample was tumor tissue. The sequence derives from a human donor with high-grade serous ovarian cancer. The chain employs TRBV14 and TRBJ1-2; perhaps TRBD1 as D (5 bases). This CDR3 reads CASSQIGRGRSNYGYTF. Here the CDR3 DNA reads TGTGCCAGCAGCCAAATCGGCCGGGGGAGGTCTAACTATGGCTACACCTTC.